The 11 T cell receptor beta chains listed next were all sequenced from one sample in a study of type 1 regulatory T cells. TCRdb fed the reads into MiXCR, producing one record per CDR3 protein. The table lists 60,000 to 70,000 distinct CDR3 sequences, just under 50% of them singletons. For these TCRs, the target antigens are not known. Sequencing was done on a sample of cultured non-Tr1 T cells, either the whole culture or a sorted T cell fraction (not recorded which). The receptors here all came from a human donor in good health.

The chain joins TRBV3-1 to TRBJ1-5, with a tentative D call TRBD1 (5 bases). CDR1 LGHDT and CDR2 YNNKEL come from the germline V gene (reference sequence). V gave up 4 bases and J gave up 7 bases, with 11 bases separating them. The CDR3 is 13 residues long. The CDR3 loop is CASSRDLYQPQHF. The CDR3 region has the DNA TGTGCCAGCAGCCGGGACCTCTACCAGCCCCAGCATTTT.

This clonotype was found a few times. The chain recombines TRBV7-2 with TRBJ1-2, with 7 nucleotides matching TRBD1. The V gene end was trimmed by 3 bases and the J gene end by 4 bases; junction bases not matched to a gene: 5. The germline V gene encodes CDR1 SGHTA and CDR2 FQGNSA. The CDR3 covers 14 residues. The CDR3: CASSFDRDAYGYTF. The CDR3 region has the DNA TGTGCCAGCAGCTTCGACAGGGACGCCTATGGCTACACCTTC.

Note on this clonotype: A much larger clonotype is one base distant, so this may be a read error. J is TRBJ2-3 and V is TRBV29-1; 7 bases line up with TRBD1. Germline CDR1 and CDR2: SQVTM and ANQGSEA. The CDR3 has 13 residues. The CDR3 here is CSAPGGPTDTRYF. The CDR3 DNA reads TGCAGCGCGCCAGGGGGTCCGACTGATACGCGGTATTTT.

The CDR3 reads CASSLAPSTDTQYF. The CDR3 coding sequence is TGCGCCAGCAGCTTGGCCCCTAGCACAGATACGCAGTATTTT. The chain carries TRBV5-1 and TRBJ2-3; D is unresolved. Germline V gives CDR1 SGHRS, CDR2 YFSETQ. V lost 0 bases and J 0 bases, leaving 5 bases between the germline ends. The CDR3 has 14 amino acids. The full variable domain, completed using reference TRBV5-1 and TRBJ2-3, is KAGVTQTPRYLIKTRGQQVTLSCSPISGHRSVSWYQQTPGQGLQFLFEYFSETQRNKGNFPGRFSGRQFSNSRSEMNVSTLELGDSALYLCASSLAPSTDTQYFGPGTRLTVL.

V gene TRBV18 combines with J gene TRBJ2-2, with D perhaps assigned TRBD1 or TRBD2 (5 bases each). Germline V gene lookup returns CDR1 KGHSH and CDR2 LQKENI. The CDR3 runs to 18 residues. V lost 3 bases and J lost 1, with 18 bases in between. The CDR3 DNA follows: TGTGCCAGCTCACCTTTCTACACCGGGACGGGGAACACCGGGGAGCTGTTTTTT. It encodes CASSPFYTGTGNTGELFF.

The DNA for the CDR3 is TGTGCCAGCAGCCTCCGACAGGGGAGGAATACGCAGTATTTT. It codes for CASSLRQGRNTQYF. This chain uses TRBV5-5 with TRBJ2-3; 8 nucleotides agree with TRBD1. The junction had 8 bases not matched to a gene; V was cut back by 4 bases and J by 7 bases. CDR3 length: 14 residues. Germline lookup yields CDR1 SGHKS and CDR2 YYEKEE (reference sequence).

The chain couples TRBV29-1 to TRBJ2-3; possibly TRBD2 for D (6 bases). From germline, CDR1 is SQVTM and CDR2 ANQGSEA. Trimming shortened V by 3 bases and J by 1 base, and 8 bases separated the two germline ends. This CDR3 spans 13 amino acids. In nucleotides, the CDR3 is TGCAGCGTTGACGGGGGTCGCACAGATACGCAGTATTTT. It codes for CSVDGGRTDTQYF.

The V call is TRBV2, the J call TRBJ2-7, with 8 bases lining up with TRBD1. Germline CDR1 SNHLY, CDR2 FYNNEI. Trimming cost V 7 bases and J 5 bases; bases outside gene matches: 7. The CDR3 covers 13 residues. CDR3 sequence reads: CASTYGQGHEQYF. The CDR3 coding sequence is TGTGCCAGCACCTACGGACAGGGCCACGAGCAGTACTTC. Drawing the rest from reference TRBV2 and TRBJ2-7, the complete variable domain is EPEVTQTPSHQVTQMGQEVILRCVPISNHLYFYWYRQILGQKVEFLVSFYNNEISEKSEIFDDQFSVERPDGSNFTLKIRSTKLEDSAMYFCASTYGQGHEQYFGPGTRLTVT.

This chain uses TRBV6-4 with TRBJ1-2; D might be TRBD1 (5 bases). The V end lost 3 bases, the J end lost 8 bases, and 13 bases lay between the germline ends. This CDR3 comprises 13 residues. CDR1 is MRHNA, CDR2 SNTAGT, per germline. The CDR3: CASSEKAGIGYTF. CDR3 coding DNA: TGTGCCAGCAGTGAAAAAGCAGGGATCGGCTACACCTTC.

This clonotype has just a few counts. The rearrangement uses TRBV20-1 and TRBJ2-1; D gene ambiguous. Germline V gene sequence: CDR1 DFQATT, CDR2 SNEGSKA (reference sequence). CDR3 length equals 13 residues. The V end lost 2 bases, the J end lost 8 bases, and 13 bases lay between the germline ends. The chain's CDR3 is CSARLPLSHEQFF. The CDR3 nucleotides are TGCAGTGCTAGACTCCCTCTGAGCCATGAGCAGTTCTTC.

The chain is built from TRBV2 and TRBJ1-6, with D possibly being TRBD1 (5 bases). CDR3 size: 15 residues. Germline CDR1 and CDR2: SNHLY and FYNNEI. The ends were cut back, 6 bases at V and 8 bases at J, with 17 bases in the middle. CDR3 residues: CASRPDTAGDSPLHF. The CDR3 DNA reads TGTGCCAGCAGACCGGACACTGCAGGAGATTCACCCCTCCACTTT.